This note documents a single TCR beta chain sequence. What it binds is not known. The length of the CDR3 is 16 residues. The V and J ends lost 8 bases and 4 bases respectively, with 23 bases between them. Notes on the study in general: The TCR gene usage of tumor memory CD4+ T cells clustered together with blood and lymph node memory CD4+ cells and with lymph node naive CD4+ cells. Naive CD4+ cells shared about 13% of tumor Treg sequences. Tumor Tregs overlapped most with tumor, then blood, naive CD4+ cells.

TRBV12-4/TRBJ1-2 clonotypes were amplified with adaptor-ligated barcode primers. MiXCR was run by TCRdb on the multiplex PCR reads, yielding one entry per CDR3 protein. Of a few thousand distinct CDR3 sequences detected, less than 20% appear once; the ten largest clones hold around 27%. Cells sorted as Tregs were CD4+, CD25+ and CD127-/low. The rearrangement joins TRBV12-3 or TRBV12-4 to TRBJ1-2; D is unresolved. The source is a female donor with breast cancer. The specimen was Tregs sorted from blood. CDR3 in DNA: TGTGCCAGCGCACAAGGGTTCGCTGCGGGATTCTATGGCTACACCTTC. It translates to CASAQGFAAGFYGYTF.